This T cell receptor (beta chain) was documented in a study of shared clonotypes between healthy human individuals. The data were produced by immunoSEQ multiplex PCR, yet TCRdb's version contains in-frame clones alone and is incomplete. The sample lists around 1.1 million clones, roughly 77% occurring once. Every donor, a Caucasian adult, lived in Nashville, Tennessee. The CDR3 loop spans 16 amino acids. CDR1 is MDHEN, CDR2 SYDVKM, per germline. Trimming removed 2 bases from V and 1 base from J, with 11 bases in between. The chain has TRBV28 and TRBJ2-2; D uncertain. This receptor was taken from a man younger than 30 in good health. Some clones in this sample may be carry-over from other donors' samples. Material: memory CD4+ T cells from PBMCs. Subset reported: CD45RA-negative fraction. The DNA of the CDR3 is TGTGCCAGCAGTTTAGGTGGCTTTCTGAACACCGGGGAGCTGTTTTTT. It is translated as CASSLGGFLNTGELFF.